This T cell receptor beta chain was identified in a study of blood T cell repertoires in COVID-19. Turning to the study itself: There were acute and convalescent COVID-19 samples, and they came from the United States, Italy and Spain. Nucleic acid was either cDNA or gDNA, and it came from T cells, B-cell-depleted T cells, or PBMCs.

There are 15 residues in the CDR3. Germline V gene sequence: CDR1 SGHNT, CDR2 YENEEA. With 1 base removed from V and 5 bases from J, the gap between germline ends came to 12 bases. In the study's own analysis: Quantification of nucleated cells was approximated via reference gene primer amplification. Here immunoSEQ multiplex PCR was the method, and the copy in TCRdb shows in-frame clones only, minus some. That table supplies the V and J calls and clone size; D and trimming were determined from the DNA. The profile shows roughly 380,000 clones, about nine tenths of them singletons. Seattle cases were enrolled at active infection and followed longitudinally.

The sample comprised peripheral blood. The TCR originated in a woman aged 40-49 years with COVID-19, enrolled during active disease. J is TRBJ2-1 and V is TRBV11-3; D might be TRBD2 (6 bases). The CDR3 region has the DNA TGTGCCAGCAGCTTAGCGTGGGAGGAAGACAATGAGCAGTTCTTC. Amino acids: CASSLAWEEDNEQFF.